The text below deals with one T cell receptor (beta chain). Its antigen is not known. 13 Jbeta primers and 60 Vbeta primers were used for the PCR. Assay used: immunoSEQ multiplex PCR; TCRdb lists only in-frame clones, some missing. The table includes 200,000 or so clones, roughly three quarters detected once. CDR3 length equals 15 residues. The germline V gene encodes CDR1 ENHRY and CDR2 SYGVKD. The J segment lost 3 bases and the V segment lost 6 bases, leaving 5 bases of the junction unmatched. This sample stems from a study of cytomegalovirus exposure and HLA in healthy donors. Study-wide results and limits: Reports credit the classifier with highly specific, highly sensitive diagnosis of cytomegalovirus status. Analysis performed later found about 17,000 TCR beta sequences associated with HLA alleles at 0.05 false discovery rate.

The sample taken for sequencing was PBMCs. The receptor was isolated from a man aged 50 or older in good health and CMV-seronegative. The rearrangement uses TRBV10-3 and TRBJ2-1; 10 nucleotides agree with TRBD2. The CDR3 DNA sequence: TGTGCCATCAGCAGACTAGCGGGCGTCTACAATGAGCAGTTCTTC. As protein: CAISRLAGVYNEQFF.